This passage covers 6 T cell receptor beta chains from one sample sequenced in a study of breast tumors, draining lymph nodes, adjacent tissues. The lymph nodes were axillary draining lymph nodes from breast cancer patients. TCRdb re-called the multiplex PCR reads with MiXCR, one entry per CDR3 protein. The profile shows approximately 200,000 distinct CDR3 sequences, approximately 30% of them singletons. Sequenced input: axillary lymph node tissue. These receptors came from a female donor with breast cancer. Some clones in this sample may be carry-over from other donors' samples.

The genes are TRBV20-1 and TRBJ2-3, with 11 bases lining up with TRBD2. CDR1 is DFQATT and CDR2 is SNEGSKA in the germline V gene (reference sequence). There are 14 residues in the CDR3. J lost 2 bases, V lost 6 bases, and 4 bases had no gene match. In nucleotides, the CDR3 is TGCAGTGCCCCACTAGCGGGAGACACAGATACGCAGTATTTT. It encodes CSAPLAGDTDTQYF.

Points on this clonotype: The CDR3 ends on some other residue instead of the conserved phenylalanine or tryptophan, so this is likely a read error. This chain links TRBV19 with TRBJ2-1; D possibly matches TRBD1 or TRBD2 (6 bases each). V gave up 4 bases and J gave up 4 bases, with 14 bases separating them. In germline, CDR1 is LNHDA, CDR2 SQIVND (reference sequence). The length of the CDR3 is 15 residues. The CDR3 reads CASSTDGGRYNEQFY. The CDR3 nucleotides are TGTGCCAGTAGTACGGACGGGGGCCGTTACAATGAGCAGTTCTAC.

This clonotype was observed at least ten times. CDR3 DNA: TGTGCCAGCAGCGTAGCTGAAGGGTTAGATACGCAGTATTTT. This codes for CASSVAEGLDTQYF. The chain is built from TRBV9 and TRBJ2-3; D remains ambiguous. The CDR3 consists of 14 residues. CDR1 SGDLS and CDR2 YYNGEE come from the germline V gene. V shed 0 bases and J shed 5 bases, with 10 bases lying between them.

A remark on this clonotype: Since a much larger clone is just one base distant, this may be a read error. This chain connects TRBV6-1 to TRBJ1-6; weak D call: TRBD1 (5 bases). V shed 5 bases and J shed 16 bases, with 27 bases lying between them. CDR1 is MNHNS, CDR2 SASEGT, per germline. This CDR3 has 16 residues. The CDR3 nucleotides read TGTGCCAGCAGTCAATCGGACGGGGGTGGTTGGGATCAACTCCACTTT. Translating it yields CASSQSDGGGWDQLHF.

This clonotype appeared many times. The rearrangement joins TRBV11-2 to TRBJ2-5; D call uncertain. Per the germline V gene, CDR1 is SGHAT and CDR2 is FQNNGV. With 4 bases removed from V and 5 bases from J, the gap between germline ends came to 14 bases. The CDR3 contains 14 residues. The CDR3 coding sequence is TGTGCCAGCAGCTCTTCCCCGGGCACGGAGACCCAGTACTTC. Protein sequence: CASSSSPGTETQYF.

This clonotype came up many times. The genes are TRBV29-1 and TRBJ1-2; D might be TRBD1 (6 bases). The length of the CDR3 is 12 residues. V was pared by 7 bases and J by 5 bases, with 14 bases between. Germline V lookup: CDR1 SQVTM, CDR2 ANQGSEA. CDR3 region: CSATTGLYGYTF. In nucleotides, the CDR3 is TGCAGCGCTACTACAGGGTTGTATGGCTACACCTTC. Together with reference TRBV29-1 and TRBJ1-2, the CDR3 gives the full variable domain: SAVISQKPSRDICQRGTSLTIQCQVDSQVTMMFWYRQQPGQSLTLIATANQGSEATYESGFVIDKFPISRPNLTFSTLTVSNMSPEDSSIYLCSATTGLYGYTFGSGTRLTVV.